This TCR beta chain was recovered during a study of CD8 T cells in Susac syndrome. Overall study findings and caveats: The TCR sequencing and HLA analysis in the study involved a relatively small number of individuals, as the study acknowledged.

This clonotype has a single count. The antigen is not known. CDR3 length equals 14 residues. Germline CDR1 reads DFQATT; CDR2 reads SNEGSKA (reference sequence). V was clipped by 3 bases and J by 6 bases, with 14 bases between them. Sequencing of TCR beta covered CD8+ and CD4+ T cells obtained from blood. It was healthy donors who served as the controls, matched for age and sex. Random hexamers served to reverse transcribe about 0.5 to 1 ug RNA. An immunoSEQ multiplex PCR generated amplified TCR beta CDR3 products spanning 54 Vbeta and 13 Jbeta. TCRdb fed the immunoSEQ multiplex PCR reads into MiXCR, producing one record per CDR3 protein. The table has more than 150,000 distinct CDR3 sequences, roughly 94% seen once; the top ten hold approximately 0.082%.

V and J are TRBV20-1 and TRBJ2-2; the D gene is possibly TRBD2 (5 bases). The sequence came from a human donor in good health. Material: CD4+ T cells from PBMCs. This chain's CDR3 is CSASERALAGELFF. The DNA of the CDR3 is TGCAGTGCTAGCGAGAGGGCCCTAGCCGGGGAGCTGTTTTTT.